This T cell receptor (beta chain) was documented in a study of T cell repertoires in cytomegalovirus infection. In TCRdb, the reads were re-called with MiXCR into one record per CDR3 protein. The sample has about 480,000 distinct CDR3 sequences, around a third seen once; the top ten hold roughly 16%. This clonotype was counted only a few times. Its antigen is not known. Trimming pared 6 bases from V and 0 bases from J, leaving 18 bases between. The CDR3 is 16 residues long. Germline values: CDR1 MDHEN, CDR2 SYDVKM. This rearrangement joins TRBV28 to TRBJ2-7; no clear D. This clonotype was obtained from a human donor in good health (CMV status not recorded). Some clones in this sample may be carry-over from other donors' samples. Sequenced material: cultured PBMCs, taken from culture after CMV antigen stimulation. CDR3 sequence: CASSLLVAGSSYEQYF. For the CDR3, the DNA is TGTGCCAGCAGCCTACTCGTCGCCGGAAGCTCCTACGAGCAGTACTTC.